This TCR beta chain was recovered during a study of OX40 agonist ivuxolimab in advanced cancers. Regarding the study in general: Ivuxolimab was a fully human IgG2 agonistic monoclonal antibody targeting the costimulatory receptor OX40 (CD134). Three dose-escalation patients achieved partial responses, one with hepatocellular carcinoma and two with cutaneous melanoma. Among the roughly 50 dose-escalation patients, some 20 had hepatocellular carcinoma, approximately 15 melanoma, 9 renal cell carcinoma and 9 head and neck cancer. Prior anti-PD-1, anti-PD-L1 or anti-CTLA-4 therapy was permitted, and checkpoint inhibitors had been received by about 36% of dose-escalation patients. The monotherapy dose-escalation portion (N ≈ 52 patients) of the phase I ivuxolimab trial is reported in the paper. Intravenous ivuxolimab was administered to patients every 2 weeks at six dose levels: 0.01, 0.1, 0.3, 1.5, 3 and 10 mg/kg. The purpose of peripheral TCRbeta sequencing was to test whether ivuxolimab changed TCR sequence diversity and led to clonal T-cell expansion. In the dose-escalation cohort, 82.7% of patients were male, and the mean age was roughly 56 years with a range of about 20 to 90. The paper's findings and limits, for the study overall: The antigen specificity of the peripheral T cells that underwent clonal expansion was not determined. At doses from 0.1 to 3.0 mg/kg, clonal expansion was seen in both CD4+ and CD8+ blood T cells between baseline and week 6. After ivuxolimab, expanded clones were on average more numerous among CD8+ T cells than among CD4+ T cells. Low levels of normalized T-cell clonal expansion were also seen in some nonresponding patients. In the 0.1-3.0 mg/kg groups, partial responders had among the lowest normalized peripheral clonal expansion, particularly in CD8+ T cells.

Of note for this clone: There is no known antigen for this receptor. Base-call qualities are not available, and no considerably larger clone is one nucleotide away.

For sequencing of the TCRbeta CDR3 region, genomic DNA was extracted from the sorted cells. The immunoSEQ Assay was used for sequencing of TCRbeta CDR3 regions. The source is immuneACCESS, and TCRdb retained only in-frame sequences with V and J called. Part of the clones is not carried over; for the studies checked, unresolved V genes explain less than half of this, and the remainder is unexplained. The sample table lists 95,000 to 150,000 clones, 80% to 95% of them with a count of one. The ten largest account for 0.15% to 0.19% of the sample. Patients with a history of autoimmune disease or receiving systemic immunosuppression were excluded from the trial. In every dose cohort, peripheral blood was drawn for TCR sequencing at baseline, cycle 4 day 1, and cycle 7 day 1. Samples were obtained from an open-label, multicenter, first-in-human phase I dose-escalation trial of ivuxolimab. The trial enrolled adults with locally advanced or metastatic head and neck squamous cell, hepatocellular, melanoma or renal cell carcinoma. Before TCR sequencing, CD4+ T cells and CD8+ T cells from peripheral blood were sorted into separate populations.

V and J are truncated by 6 bases and 2 bases respectively, leaving an intervening sequence of 17 bases. Taken from the germline V gene, the CDR1 and CDR2 loops are SNHLY and FYNNEI. The CDR3 spans 16 residues, from the cysteine through the phenylalanine. CDR3 DNA is the only sequence kept; it has 48 bases, read in frame from the first base. The clonotype originates from an adult with an advanced solid tumor such as melanoma, head and neck, liver or kidney cancer. This material consisted of CD4+ or CD8+ T cells sorted from blood, taken in a trial of the OX40 agonist ivuxolimab. The rearrangement joined TRBV2 to TRBJ1-5; TRBD1 is a possible D gene, resting on 5 matching bases. The DNA sequence follows: TGTGCCAGCAGATCCCGGGACCGCGGCGGCAATCAGCCCCAGCATTTT. This yields the protein CASRSRDRGGNQPQHF.